The 24 T cell receptor beta chains presented below share a single source sample, sequenced in a study of cytomegalovirus exposure and HLA in healthy donors. PCR amplification relied on 60 Vbeta primers (plus 13 Jbeta primers). Produced via immunoSEQ multiplex PCR; TCRdb's table is partial and in-frame only. The sample includes fewer than 120,000 clones, roughly 78% of them seen just once. The source material was PBMCs. The receptors stem from a woman aged 25 to 39 in good health and CMV-seronegative.

The chain uses TRBV6-6 and TRBJ2-5, with 10 bases identical to TRBD2. Germline-derived CDR1 and CDR2 are MNHNY and SVGAGI (reference sequence). The ends lost 5 bases at V and 3 bases at J; junction bases unmatched: 6. The CDR3 totals 15 residues. In DNA form, the CDR3 reads TGTGCCAGCAGTACCCTTCTAGCGGGAGAAGAGACCCAGTACTTC. Translation: CASSTLLAGEETQYF.

V gene TRBV5-6 combines with J gene TRBJ2-3; 15 nucleotides match TRBD2. V shed 4 bases, J shed 6 bases, and the junction held 6 bases outside the gene matches. Germline V gene data show CDR1 as SGHDT and CDR2 as YYEEEE. CDR3 length equals 16 residues. CDR3 residues: CASSAGLAGGRDTQYF. CDR3 nucleotide sequence: TGTGCCAGCAGCGCGGGACTAGCGGGGGGCAGGGATACGCAGTATTTT.

The chain has TRBV2 and TRBJ2-1; perhaps TRBD1 as D (6 bases). The ends were cut back, 6 bases at V and 10 bases at J, with 13 bases in the middle. This CDR3 spans 12 amino acids. Germline V gene sequence: CDR1 SNHLY, CDR2 FYNNEI. For the CDR3, the DNA is TGTGCCAGCAGCCAGGGGAACGGAGAGCAGTTCTTC. As protein: CASSQGNGEQFF.

This clone was detected only once. The chain combines TRBV4-2 with TRBJ2-2; 7 bases are shared with TRBD1. This CDR3 region has 17 residues. Looked up from germline, CDR1 is LGHNA and CDR2 is YNFKEQ. J lost 1 base, V lost 4 bases, and 9 bases had no gene match. The CDR3 DNA reads TGTGCCAGCAGCCCAAGCCGGGACAGCTTGAACACCGGGGAGCTGTTTTTT. It is translated as CASSPSRDSLNTGELFF.

The genes are TRBV28 and TRBJ1-5; D is possibly TRBD1 (6 bases). Germline V gene data show CDR1 as MDHEN and CDR2 as SYDVKM. The CDR3 has 12 residues. V gave up 7 bases and J gave up 5 bases, with 9 bases separating them. CDR3 sequence: CASITGHQPQHF. As DNA, the CDR3 is TGTGCCAGCATCACAGGGCATCAGCCCCAGCATTTT.

In this sample, this clone turned up once. The chain employs TRBV28 and TRBJ1-2; D not resolved. The V and J ends lost 6 bases and 5 bases respectively, with 16 bases between them. Germline V CDR1 and CDR2: MDHEN, SYDVKM. This CDR3 contains 14 residues. Here the CDR3 reads CASRPLLMYYGYTF. CDR3 sequence (DNA): TGTGCCAGCAGACCCCTACTGATGTATTATGGCTACACCTTC.

The rearrangement uses TRBV9 and TRBJ2-5; 7 bases agree with TRBD2. This CDR3 is built from 15 residues. Germline V gene lookup returns CDR1 SGDLS and CDR2 YYNGEE. The junction had 7 bases not matched to a gene; V was cut back by 4 bases and J by 1 base. The CDR3 DNA reads TGTGCCAGCAGCATCGAAGGGACTACCCAAGAGACCCAGTACTTC. Protein sequence: CASSIEGTTQETQYF.

The gene calls are TRBV28 and TRBJ2-7; 7 bases are shared with TRBD2. After removal of 6 bases from V and 0 bases from J, the junction contained 11 bases not matched to a gene. Looked up from germline, CDR1 is MDHEN and CDR2 is SYDVKM. This CDR3 is built from 16 residues. The CDR3 spells CASSSPGGLSSYEQYF. DNA of the CDR3: TGTGCCAGCAGCTCACCGGGGGGTTTAAGCTCCTACGAGCAGTACTTC. The whole variable domain, remainder taken from reference TRBV28 and TRBJ2-7, is DVKVTQSSRYLVKRTGEKVFLECVQDMDHENMFWYRQDPGLGLRLIYFSYDVKMKEKGDIPEGYSVSREKKERFSLILESASTNQTSMYLCASSSPGGLSSYEQYFGPGTRLTVT.

This sequence joins TRBV7-9 and TRBJ1-3; 7 bases match TRBD1. The germline CDR1 and CDR2 sequences are SEHNR and FQNEAQ (reference sequence). J lost 7 bases, V lost 4 bases, and 7 bases had no gene match. This CDR3 region has 14 residues. This CDR3 is CASSSRGQFNTIYF. CDR3 bases: TGTGCCAGCAGCTCGAGGGGACAGTTCAACACCATATATTTT.

This clone was picked up one time. J is TRBJ2-7 and V is TRBV4-1, with 8 bases that match TRBD2. V gave up 1 base and J gave up 2 bases; unmatched junction bases: 4. Germline CDR1 is MGHRA and CDR2 is YSYEKL. CDR3 length equals 15 residues. The CDR3 region is CASSQALAVTYEQYF. For the CDR3, the DNA is TGCGCCAGCAGCCAAGCACTAGCGGTAACCTACGAGCAGTACTTC.

J is TRBJ1-1 and V is TRBV30; D is possibly TRBD1 (6 bases). The CDR3 length is 11 residues. V lost 4 bases and J lost 4, with 7 bases in between. Germline loops: CDR1 GTSNPN, CDR2 SVGIG (reference sequence). CDR3 protein: CAWNRVTEAFF. The CDR3 DNA is TGTGCCTGGAACAGGGTCACTGAAGCTTTCTTT. The complete variable domain, with remaining parts taken from reference TRBV30 and TRBJ1-1, reads SQTIHQWPATLVQPVGSPLSLECTVEGTSNPNLYWYRQAAGRGLQLLFYSVGIGQISSEVPQNLSASRPQDRQFILSSKKLLLSDSGFYLCAWNRVTEAFFGQGTRLTVV.

A few counts support this clone. This chain links TRBV6-1 with TRBJ2-7, with TRBD1 matching over 7 bases. Trimming at V came to 6 bases and at J to 3 bases, leaving 11 bases not matched to a gene. The CDR3 runs to 15 residues. Germline V gene sequence: CDR1 MNHNS, CDR2 SASEGT. The CDR3 protein is CASSRAGTVDYEQYF. The CDR3 coding sequence is TGTGCCAGCAGCCGAGCCGGGACAGTAGACTACGAGCAGTACTTC.

As to this clone: Lacking the conserved final phenylalanine or tryptophan, this CDR3 likely reflects a read error. The rearrangement uses TRBV4-3 and TRBJ1-2; D perhaps matches TRBD1 (5 bases). Germline V gene data show CDR1 as LGHNA and CDR2 as YSLEER. Trimming stripped 1 base from V and 6 bases from J, with 9 bases between. The CDR3 has 13 residues. The CDR3: CASSQGEGHGYTV. The CDR3 nucleotides are TGCGCCAGCAGCCAAGGGGAGGGGCATGGCTACACCGTC.

The gene calls are TRBV7-6 and TRBJ2-3, with 10 bases lining up with TRBD2. The CDR3 totals 17 residues. In germline, CDR1 is SGHVS, CDR2 FNYEAQ. V lost 2 bases to trimming and J lost 10 bases; unmatched junction nucleotides: 15. CDR3 amino acids: CASSLISDRLAGDSQYF. DNA of the CDR3: TGTGCCAGCAGCTTAATATCCGACCGGCTAGCGGGGGATTCGCAGTATTTT.

This chain connects TRBV28 to TRBJ1-1; D unclear. Germline lookup yields CDR1 MDHEN and CDR2 SYDVKM. Trimming stripped 6 bases from V and 6 bases from J, with 8 bases between. CDR3 length: 11 residues. The CDR3 nucleotides are TGTGCCAGCAGGGGAGGGCCTGAAGCTTTCTTT. Protein sequence: CASRGGPEAFF.

A few counts support this clone. The CDR3 DNA is TGTGCCAGCAGTGCGACCCGGGACTCTAGCAGGGGGACCCAGCATTTT. Its translation: CASSATRDSSRGTQHF. The V call is TRBV2, the J call TRBJ1-5, with TRBD1 matching 7 bases. This CDR3 has 16 amino acids. The trim removed 4 bases at V and 11 bases at J, leaving 17 bases unmatched. Per the germline V gene, CDR1 is SNHLY and CDR2 is FYNNEI.

The chain carries TRBV7-9 and TRBJ1-4; D gene uncertain. The germline gives CDR1 SEHNR, CDR2 FQNEAQ (reference sequence). V gave up 0 bases and J gave up 7 bases, with 15 bases separating them. The length of the CDR3 is 16 residues. DNA of the CDR3: TGTGCCAGCAGCTTAGCCGGGAGGGAGTCCGGTGAAAAACTGTTTTTT. This sequence encodes CASSLAGRESGEKLFF.

The chain has TRBV29-1 and TRBJ1-1; tentative D call: TRBD1 (6 bases). Germline V gives CDR1 SQVTM, CDR2 ANQGSEA. Trimming removed 6 bases at V and 6 bases at J, with 17 bases between. The CDR3 loop spans 13 amino acids. The CDR3 region has the DNA TGCAGCGTCCAACGGGGGGCTGGGGCTGAAGCTTTCTTT. Translating it yields CSVQRGAGAEAFF.

The gene calls are TRBV7-8 and TRBJ2-3, with D unresolved. In germline, CDR1 is SGHVS, CDR2 FQNEAQ. This CDR3 spans 16 amino acids. The V and J ends lost 6 bases and 0 bases respectively, with 16 bases between them. CDR3 nucleotides: TGTGCCAGCAGTTTTAGAGGCCTCACTAGCACAGATACGCAGTATTTT. Residues: CASSFRGLTSTDTQYF.

The rearrangement uses TRBV5-6 and TRBJ2-5; 15 nucleotides agree with TRBD2. Germline values: CDR1 SGHDT, CDR2 YYEEEE. V lost 4 bases to trimming and J lost 5 bases; unmatched junction nucleotides: 9. The length of the CDR3 is 17 residues. In DNA, the CDR3 is TGTGCCAGCAGCCCCGGACTAGCGGGAGGGCCGGGGGAGACCCAGTACTTC. Protein product: CASSPGLAGGPGETQYF.

The J gene is TRBJ1-3, the V gene TRBV6-6; 7 bases fit TRBD1. The CDR3 spans 16 residues. Germline V gene data show CDR1 as MNHNY and CDR2 as SVGAGI (reference sequence). V was clipped by 5 bases and J by 3 bases; unmatched bases: 10. As DNA, the CDR3 is TGTGCCAGCAGTACGTACTCAGGGGGTGGTGGAAACACCATATATTTT. The encoded protein is CASSTYSGGGGNTIYF.

The CDR3 sequence is CASSYGRGGSYEQYF. The DNA for the CDR3 is TGCGCCAGCAGCTACGGCAGGGGCGGCTCCTACGAGCAGTACTTC. The chain carries TRBV5-1 and TRBJ2-7; D may be TRBD1 (6 bases). Trimming removed 3 bases at V and 0 bases at J, with 13 bases between. Germline V lookup: CDR1 SGHRS, CDR2 YFSETQ. The CDR3 sequence is 15 residues long.

This sequence joins TRBV30 and TRBJ1-1; maybe TRBD1 (5 bases). The CDR3 spans 16 residues. Trimming stripped 5 bases from V and 3 bases from J, with 22 bases between. Germline values: CDR1 GTSNPN, CDR2 SVGIG (reference sequence). The CDR3 sequence is CAWATFIRGVHTEAFF. CDR3 in DNA: TGTGCCTGGGCCACCTTCATCCGGGGGGTCCACACTGAAGCTTTCTTT.

The rearrangement uses TRBV18 and TRBJ1-2; possibly TRBD1 for D (5 bases). This CDR3 is 16 amino acids long. CDR1 and CDR2 from the germline V gene are KGHSH and LQKENI. The V end was cut by 5 bases, the J end by 1 base, with 17 bases between. Here the CDR3 reads CASSKREGHNNYGYTF. Here the CDR3 DNA reads TGTGCCAGCTCAAAGCGCGAAGGACACAATAACTATGGCTACACCTTC.